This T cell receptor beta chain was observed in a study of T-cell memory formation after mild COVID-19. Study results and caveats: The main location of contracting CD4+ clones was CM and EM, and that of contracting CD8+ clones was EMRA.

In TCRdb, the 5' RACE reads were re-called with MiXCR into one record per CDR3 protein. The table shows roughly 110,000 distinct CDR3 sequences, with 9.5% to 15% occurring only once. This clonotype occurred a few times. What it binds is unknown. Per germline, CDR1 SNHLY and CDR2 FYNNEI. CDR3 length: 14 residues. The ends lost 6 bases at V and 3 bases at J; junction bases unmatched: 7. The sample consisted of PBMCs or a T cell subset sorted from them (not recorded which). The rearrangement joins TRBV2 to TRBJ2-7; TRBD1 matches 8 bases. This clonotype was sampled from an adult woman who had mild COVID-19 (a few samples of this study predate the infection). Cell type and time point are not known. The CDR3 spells CASRVGQGVYEQYF. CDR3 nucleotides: TGTGCCAGCAGGGTAGGACAGGGCGTCTACGAGCAGTACTTC.